Listed here is a single TCR beta chain. Its antigen remains unknown. Time point here: persistent/refractory GD, antithyroid drugs over 5 years with positive TRAb. The TCR library used RNA extracted from PBMCs. Graves' disease diagnoses used American Thyroid Association guidelines. Arm-PCR of CDR3 regions with iRepertoire HTBI primers generated TCR beta libraries. TCRdb re-called the multiplex PCR reads with MiXCR, one entry per CDR3 protein. This repertoire shows roughly 700,000 distinct CDR3 sequences, 25% to 35% found once; its top ten account for under 55%. These data are taken from a study of regulatory T cells in long-lasting Graves disease. Study results and limitations: Persistent patients had a count of shared public clonotypes (2,741) that exceeded that of new patients (roughly 1,000). Thyroid tissue went unstudied; only peripheral blood was examined.

Here the sequenced sample was peripheral blood mononuclear cells (PBMCs), taken when the disease was refractory, from a patient treated with antithyroid drugs. The receptor was isolated from a female donor with Graves disease.

This chain's CDR3 is CASTDRPNTEAFF. DNA for the CDR3: TGTGCCAGTACGGACAGGCCGAACACTGAAGCTTTCTTT. The chain has TRBV19 and TRBJ1-1, with TRBD1 matching 7 bases. The germline V gene has CDR1 LNHDA and CDR2 SQIVND (reference sequence). The CDR3 has 13 amino acids. Trimming at V came to 7 bases and at J to 1 base, leaving 3 bases not matched to a gene.